These 28 T cell receptor beta chains were sequenced from one sample in a study of human T cells and chemical hapten exposure. A single record per CDR3 protein comes from TCRdb applying MiXCR to the RACE reads. Of around 300,000 distinct CDR3 sequences in the sample, 5% to 6.5% are singletons; the top ten hold more than 8%. Time point noted: pre-sensitization, week 0. The treatment denotes: therapeutic diphenylcyclopropenone sensitization with weekly scalp DPC. The sequences come from whole blood, collected in connection with sensitization to the hapten diphenylcyclopropenone (DPC). The receptor set was obtained from a woman aged 18-29 years with alopecia areata. Some clones in this sample may be carry-over from other donors' samples.

This sequence joins TRBV7-9 and TRBJ2-3, with TRBD1 identical over 7 bases. Trimming took 5 bases from V and 7 from J; bases not matched to a gene: 12. This CDR3 contains 15 residues. Germline V gene sequence: CDR1 SEHNR, CDR2 FQNEAQ (reference sequence). CDR3 loop: CASSPLGTDVNTQYF. The CDR3 DNA reads as TGTGCCAGCAGCCCACTGGGGACAGATGTAAATACGCAGTATTTT.

This clonotype showed up many times. It is unclear where the CDR3 begins or ends on the DNA, so no DNA is shown, and the CDR3 is as TCRdb lists it. V and J are TRBV6-1 and TRBJ2-3; the DNA was not used to check the table's D call, TRBD1. Per germline, CDR1 MNHNS and CDR2 SASEGT. The CDR3 has 16 residues if both end residues are counted. This CDR3 reads CASRFWRGVSTDTQYF.

The chain links TRBV19 to TRBJ2-5; D may be TRBD1 or TRBD2 (5 bases each). The CDR3 contains 15 residues. V lost 5 bases to trimming and J lost 0 bases, with 13 bases between them. CDR1 is LNHDA, CDR2 SQIVND, per germline (reference sequence). The CDR3 DNA sequence: TGTGCCAGTAGTCACTTAGGGACGGACCAAGAGACCCAGTACTTC. Protein sequence: CASSHLGTDQETQYF. Drawing the rest from reference TRBV19 and TRBJ2-5, the complete variable domain is DGGITQSPKYLFRKEGQNVTLSCEQNLNHDAMYWYRQDPGQGLRLIYYSQIVNDFQKGDIAEGYSVSREKKESFPLTVTSAQKNPTAFYLCASSHLGTDQETQYFGPGTRLLVL.

This clonotype was found many times. The J gene is TRBJ1-1, the V gene TRBV5-1; the match to TRBD1 covers 7 bases. The CDR3 totals 16 residues. With V trimmed by 3 bases and J by 1 base, 9 bases remained unmatched. CDR1 and CDR2 (germline): SGHRS, YFSETQ. Written as DNA, the CDR3 is TGCGCCAGCAGCTGGACAGGTCGCACCTCGAACACTGAAGCTTTCTTT. Translated, it gives CASSWTGRTSNTEAFF.

A few counts support this clonotype. The chain recombines TRBV7-8 with TRBJ2-5, with D possibly matching TRBD1 (5 bases). The CDR3 contains 14 residues. CDR1 and CDR2 (germline): SGHVS, FQNEAQ. Trimming took off 2 bases at V and 4 bases at J, with 11 bases between the two ends. The CDR3 is CASSLTGHPETQYF. The CDR3 nucleotides are TGTGCCAGCAGCTTAACTGGACATCCAGAGACCCAGTACTTC.

There are many counts of this clonotype. The chain recombines TRBV6-2 or TRBV6-3 with TRBJ2-3; tentatively, D is TRBD2 (7 bases). The CDR3 loop spans 15 amino acids. Trimming removed 5 bases from V and 2 bases from J, with 14 bases in between. In germline, CDR1 is MNHEY, CDR2 SVGEGT. The chain's CDR3 is CASSTGGRDTDTQYF. Written as DNA, the CDR3 is TGTGCCAGCAGTACGGGGGGCCGTGACACAGATACGCAGTATTTT.

This clonotype was counted many times. The gene calls are TRBV4-3 and TRBJ1-2; the D gene is possibly TRBD1 (5 bases). CDR3 length equals 17 residues. V gave up 5 bases and J gave up 1 base, with 20 bases separating them. Germline V gene data show CDR1 as LGHNA and CDR2 as YSLEER. CDR3 amino acids: CASSKHFRDALNYGYTF. CDR3 in DNA: TGCGCCAGCAGCAAACACTTCCGGGACGCACTTAACTATGGCTACACCTTC.

Comment on this clonotype: The DNA is left out, because the CDR3 cannot be placed on it with certainty; the CDR3 is given as TCRdb lists it. V is TRBV7-2 and J is TRBJ2-5. Germline V gene data show CDR1 as SGHTA and CDR2 as FQGNSA. With termini counted, the CDR3 has 15 amino acids. The CDR3 reads CASSSSSQRGETQYF.

The chain carries TRBV7-2 and TRBJ1-1; possible D gene TRBD1, 6 bases. The CDR3 totals 13 residues. V was pared by 5 bases and J by 5 bases, with 12 bases between. CDR1 and CDR2 (germline): SGHTA, FQGNSA. CDR3 DNA: TGTGCCAGCAGCCCCGGACAGCGGACTGAAGCTTTCTTT. This translates into CASSPGQRTEAFF.

The rearrangement uses TRBV12-3 or TRBV12-4 and TRBJ1-5; D unclear. The CDR3 is 12 amino acids. V was pared by 2 bases and J by 6 bases, with 5 bases between. The CDR3 DNA reads as TGTGCCAGCAGTTTAAACGGTCAGCCCCAGCATTTT. Protein product: CASSLNGQPQHF.

This clonotype was observed a few times. The genes are TRBV3-1 and TRBJ2-3; D uncertain. V dropped 2 bases and J dropped 2 bases, with 14 bases sitting between them. The V gene's germline CDR1 is LGHDT and CDR2 YNNKEL (reference sequence). There are 16 residues in the CDR3. The CDR3 DNA is TGTGCCAGCAGCCAACGTTCCGCGCCCTCCACAGATACGCAGTATTTT. Translating it yields CASSQRSAPSTDTQYF.

J is TRBJ2-7 and V is TRBV12-3 or TRBV12-4; 9 nucleotides match TRBD2. J was trimmed by 6 bases and V by 2 bases; bases with no gene match: 5. The CDR3 spans 14 residues. The CDR3 bases are TGTGCCAGCAGTTTACTAGCGGGGCCGGCCGAGCAGTACTTC. Encoded protein: CASSLLAGPAEQYF.

This clonotype was seen many times. The J gene is TRBJ1-6, the V gene TRBV9, with TRBD1 matching over 11 bases. The CDR3 spans 16 residues. The germline gives CDR1 SGDLS, CDR2 YYNGEE. V gave up 3 bases and J gave up 7 bases; unmatched junction bases: 6. The CDR3 protein is CASSDGTGGFNSPLHF. The CDR3 bases are TGTGCCAGCAGCGATGGGACAGGGGGTTTCAATTCACCCCTCCACTTT.

This clonotype was counted only a few times. The rearrangement uses TRBV6-1 and TRBJ1-1; D unresolved. The V end lost 3 bases, the J end lost 0 bases, and 23 bases lay between the germline ends. Germline CDR1 reads MNHNS; CDR2 reads SASEGT. The CDR3 runs 19 residues. The CDR3 DNA reads as TGTGCCAGCAGTGAGTCAGTGTCACGACTGATTCCGATGAACACTGAAGCTTTCTTT. Its translation: CASSESVSRLIPMNTEAFF.

The genes are TRBV3-1 and TRBJ2-3; D gene uncertain. CDR3 size: 16 residues. V was clipped by 3 bases and J by 1 base, with 14 bases between them. Germline CDR1 reads LGHDT; CDR2 reads YNNKEL (reference sequence). CDR3 sequence: CASSQGAISRTDTQYF. The CDR3 DNA follows: TGTGCCAGCAGCCAGGGCGCTATTTCTCGCACAGATACGCAGTATTTT.

This clonotype was counted a few times. The chain has TRBV13 and TRBJ2-3, with 16 bases aligning to TRBD2. The CDR3 covers 18 residues. J gave up 2 bases and V 3 bases, and 5 bases lay outside the gene matches. The germline gives CDR1 PRHDT, CDR2 FYEKMQ (reference sequence). CDR3 amino acids: CASSFGTSGGVFTDTQYF. CDR3 DNA: TGTGCCAGCAGCTTTGGGACTAGCGGGGGGGTATTCACAGATACGCAGTATTTT.

V and J are TRBV6-1 and TRBJ1-4, with no clear D. CDR1 is MNHNS, CDR2 SASEGT, per germline. Trimming took 3 bases from V and 10 from J, leaving 12 bases between them. This CDR3 is 13 amino acids long. The CDR3 sequence: CASSDHEGGKLFF. In nucleotides, the CDR3 is TGTGCCAGCAGTGACCACGAGGGAGGAAAACTGTTTTTT.

This clonotype was observed many times. The chain uses TRBV11-2 and TRBJ2-1; TRBD1 agrees at 10 bases. The CDR3 has 16 residues. J lost 9 bases, V lost 5 bases, and 13 bases had no gene match. In germline, CDR1 is SGHAT, CDR2 FQNNGV. The CDR3 DNA reads TGTGCCAGCAGCACGATCAGCAGGACAGGGGGTAGTGAGCAGTTCTTC. Its protein is CASSTISRTGGSEQFF.

The chain links TRBV20-1 to TRBJ1-1; a weak D match, TRBD1 (6 bases). CDR1 is DFQATT, CDR2 SNEGSKA, per germline (reference sequence). Trimming removed 3 bases at V and 3 bases at J, with 14 bases between. The CDR3 is made up of 14 amino acids. The CDR3 here is CSARSTGLDTEAFF. CDR3 in DNA: TGCAGTGCTAGGTCAACAGGGTTGGACACTGAAGCTTTCTTT.

This clonotype turned up a few times. The rearrangement links TRBV7-9 to TRBJ2-1; no clear D gene. Trimming cost V 1 base and J 6 bases, with 4 bases left between them. Germline V gene lookup returns CDR1 SEHNR and CDR2 FQNEAQ (reference sequence). The CDR3 covers 12 residues. DNA for the CDR3: TGTGCCAGCAGCTTAGAGCTCAATGAGCAGTTCTTC. Its translation is CASSLELNEQFF.

This clonotype was seen more than once but under ten times. V is TRBV5-1 and J is TRBJ2-5, with D perhaps matching TRBD1 (6 bases). V was trimmed by 0 bases and J by 1 base, leaving 10 bases between them. The CDR3 length is 15 residues. Per the germline V gene, CDR1 is SGHRS and CDR2 is YFSETQ. The CDR3, as DNA: TGCGCCAGCAGCTTGGAAGGGGGTTTCCAAGAGACCCAGTACTTC. Protein product: CASSLEGGFQETQYF. Full variable domain (remainder filled in from reference TRBV5-1 and TRBJ2-5): KAGVTQTPRYLIKTRGQQVTLSCSPISGHRSVSWYQQTPGQGLQFLFEYFSETQRNKGNFPGRFSGRQFSNSRSEMNVSTLELGDSALYLCASSLEGGFQETQYFGPGTRLLVL.

There are many counts of this clonotype. The chain uses TRBV18 and TRBJ2-3, with TRBD2 matching 7 bases. The V gene's germline CDR1 is KGHSH and CDR2 LQKENI. CDR3 length: 12 amino acids. The trim removed 3 bases at V and 10 bases at J, leaving 4 bases unmatched. This CDR3 is CASSPQRGAQYF. The CDR3 DNA reads as TGTGCCAGCTCACCTCAACGGGGGGCGCAGTATTTT. Full variable domain (remainder filled in from reference TRBV18 and TRBJ2-3): NAGVMQNPRHLVRRRGQEARLRCSPMKGHSHVYWYRQLPEEGLKFMVYLQKENIIDESGMPKERFSAEFPKEGPSILRIQQVVRGDSAAYFCASSPQRGAQYFGPGTRLTVL.

In this sample, this clonotype turned up many times. This rearrangement joins TRBV6-2 or TRBV6-3 to TRBJ2-2, with D possibly TRBD2 on 5 matching bases. CDR1 and CDR2 (germline): MNHEY, SVGEGT. The CDR3 contains 16 residues. The germline V and J ends were trimmed by 1 base and 2 bases, with 11 bases remaining between them. CDR3: CASSYFRGDNTGELFF. The DNA of the CDR3 is TGTGCCAGCAGTTACTTCCGGGGAGATAACACCGGGGAGCTGTTTTTT.

Only a few counts were recorded for this clonotype. The J gene is TRBJ1-1, the V gene TRBV3-1; tentatively, D is TRBD1 (5 bases). Germline-derived CDR1 and CDR2 are LGHDT and YNNKEL (reference sequence). CDR3 length: 16 residues. The V end was cut by 4 bases, the J end by 4 bases, with 19 bases between. The CDR3 sequence is CASSPPRQGRGTEAFF. The CDR3 DNA reads TGTGCCAGCAGCCCTCCCCGGCAGGGACGAGGCACTGAAGCTTTCTTT.

This clonotype occurred a few times. The V gene is TRBV5-6, the J gene TRBJ2-1; D remains ambiguous. This CDR3 spans 12 amino acids. The V gene's germline CDR1 is SGHDT and CDR2 YYEEEE. V lost 2 bases and J lost 10, with 10 bases in between. CDR3 bases: TGTGCCAGCAGCTTATACTACGCCGAGCAGTTCTTC. Translating it yields CASSLYYAEQFF.

V is TRBV20-1 and J is TRBJ1-6; 8 bases align to TRBD1. V was clipped by 7 bases and J by 2 bases; unmatched bases: 4. The length of the CDR3 is 14 residues. The V gene's germline CDR1 is DFQATT and CDR2 SNEGSKA (reference sequence). In DNA form, the CDR3 reads TGCAGTGTCAGGACAGGGACCTATAATTCACCCCTCCACTTT. Its protein is CSVRTGTYNSPLHF.

This clonotype was detected many times. The V gene is TRBV11-2, the J gene TRBJ2-1; D uncertain. The CDR3 spans 13 residues. Germline V gene lookup returns CDR1 SGHAT and CDR2 FQNNGV. V was cut by 5 bases and J by 5 bases, with 10 bases left in between. The CDR3 loop is CASSPSWDNEQFF. CDR3 DNA sequence: TGTGCCAGCAGCCCGAGCTGGGACAATGAGCAGTTCTTC.

J is TRBJ2-3 and V is TRBV25-1; tentative D call: TRBD2 (5 bases). The CDR3 spans 15 residues. V gave up 1 base and J gave up 9 bases, with 17 bases separating them. CDR1 and CDR2 (germline): MGHDK, SYGVNS. Here the CDR3 DNA reads TGTGCCAGCAGTGAATCGGGGAGATTAATACCCACGCAGTATTTT. Translated, it gives CASSESGRLIPTQYF.